These 14 T cell receptor beta chains originate from one sample sequenced in a study of cytomegalovirus exposure and HLA in healthy donors. The PCR used 60 Vbeta and 13 Jbeta primers. Repertoires were generated with immunoSEQ multiplex PCR, while TCRdb's copy carries only in-frame clones and drops some. The data hold 200,000 to 250,000 clones, with about four fifths observed a single time. The sequenced sample was PBMCs. The receptors derive from a man aged 25 to 40 in good health and CMV-seronegative.

The CDR3 nucleotides are TGTGCCAGCAGCTCAGTAGGGGCCGACGAGCAGTACTTC. Its protein product is CASSSVGADEQYF. This chain joins TRBV7-3 and TRBJ2-7; TRBD1 might be the D (5 bases). Germline values: CDR1 SGHTA, CDR2 FQGTGA. The CDR3 covers 13 residues. V lost 4 bases and J 5 bases, leaving 12 bases between the germline ends.

The chain employs TRBV5-4 and TRBJ1-2, with no clear D. Germline V gene data show CDR1 as SGHNT and CDR2 as YYREEE (reference sequence). Trimming removed 1 base at V and 2 bases at J, with 18 bases between. The CDR3 covers 17 residues. The CDR3 protein is CASSLFFARRENYGYTF. CDR3 nucleotides: TGTGCCAGCAGCTTGTTCTTTGCGAGACGGGAGAACTATGGCTACACCTTC.

This sequence joins TRBV18 and TRBJ1-6; D perhaps matches TRBD1 (6 bases). Germline V lookup: CDR1 KGHSH, CDR2 LQKENI. The V end lost 3 bases, the J end lost 9 bases, and 12 bases lay between the germline ends. The CDR3 totals 14 residues. CDR3 sequence: CASSPQGSRSPLHF. The CDR3 nucleotides are TGTGCCAGCTCACCCCAGGGGTCCCGTTCACCCCTCCACTTT.

The rearrangement joins TRBV27 to TRBJ2-1; 8 nucleotides match TRBD1. V shed 4 bases, J shed 5 bases, and the junction held 7 bases outside the gene matches. CDR1 is MNHEY, CDR2 SMNVEV, per germline (reference sequence). The CDR3 length is 15 residues. The CDR3 DNA sequence: TGTGCCAGCAGTTCCCAAGCGGACAGGGACAATGAGCAGTTCTTC. Translating it yields CASSSQADRDNEQFF.

The chain joins TRBV27 to TRBJ2-7; tentatively, D is TRBD1 (6 bases). The V gene lost 5 bases and the J gene lost 1 base, with 12 bases spanning the gap. CDR1 and CDR2 (germline): MNHEY, SMNVEV (reference sequence). CDR3 length: 14 residues. The CDR3 here is CASSLWTDSYEQYF. DNA for the CDR3: TGTGCCAGCAGTCTTTGGACAGATTCCTACGAGCAGTACTTC.

The V and J genes are TRBV9 and TRBJ2-2, with TRBD2 identical over 11 bases. Germline trimming cut 1 base from V and 5 bases from J; bases unmatched to any gene: 10. Germline V gene sequence: CDR1 SGDLS, CDR2 YYNGEE. The CDR3 length is 18 residues. CDR3 sequence: CASSVQPGTSGPTGELFF. The CDR3 DNA is TGTGCCAGCAGCGTACAACCCGGGACTAGCGGACCTACCGGGGAGCTGTTTTTT.

This sequence joins TRBV15 and TRBJ1-4, with D maybe TRBD1 (5 bases). Germline lookup yields CDR1 LNHNV and CDR2 YYDKDF (reference sequence). The ends were cut back, 0 bases at V and 0 bases at J, with 11 bases in the middle. This CDR3 comprises 17 residues. Here the CDR3 DNA reads TGTGCCACCAGCAGAGATATTAGGGGCCCAACTAATGAAAAACTGTTTTTT. Its translation: CATSRDIRGPTNEKLFF. Supplemented by reference TRBV15 and TRBJ1-4, the full variable domain reads DAMVIQNPRYQVTQFGKPVTLSCSQTLNHNVMYWYQQKSSQAPKLLFHYYDKDFNNEADTPDNFQSRRPNTSFCFLDIRSPGLGDTAMYLCATSRDIRGPTNEKLFFGSGTQLSVL.

This chain connects TRBV18 to TRBJ2-3, with D possibly being TRBD1 (6 bases). Deletions cut 1 base from V and 4 bases from J, with 9 bases between. Germline CDR1 is KGHSH and CDR2 is LQKENI. This CDR3 is 14 amino acids long. The CDR3 reads CASSPQGVADTQYF. CDR3 in DNA: TGTGCCAGCTCACCACAGGGGGTGGCAGATACGCAGTATTTT.

Details on this clone: Other DNA sequences in this sample translate to the same CDR3. CDR3 nucleotide sequence: TGTGCCAGCAACAGTGGGAGGGTTGGGTCCTACGAGCAGTACTTC. This codes for CASNSGRVGSYEQYF. The genes are TRBV28 and TRBJ2-7, with 7 bases matching TRBD2. J lost 1 base, V lost 7 bases, and 10 bases had no gene match. The CDR3 covers 15 residues. Germline loops: CDR1 MDHEN, CDR2 SYDVKM. The variable domain in full, completed from reference TRBV28 and TRBJ2-7, reads DVKVTQSSRYLVKRTGEKVFLECVQDMDHENMFWYRQDPGLGLRLIYFSYDVKMKEKGDIPEGYSVSREKKERFSLILESASTNQTSMYLCASNSGRVGSYEQYFGPGTRLTVT.

This chain uses TRBV19 with TRBJ1-1; D perhaps matches TRBD1 (5 bases). The CDR3 extends over 14 amino acids. CDR1 LNHDA and CDR2 SQIVND come from the germline V gene (reference sequence). V was shortened by 5 bases and J by 0 bases, with 10 bases between the two germline ends. CDR3 nucleotide sequence: TGTGCCAGTAGTCCCAGGGTAGTGAACACTGAAGCTTTCTTT. Translation: CASSPRVVNTEAFF. The variable domain in full, completed from reference TRBV19 and TRBJ1-1, reads DGGITQSPKYLFRKEGQNVTLSCEQNLNHDAMYWYRQDPGQGLRLIYYSQIVNDFQKGDIAEGYSVSREKKESFPLTVTSAQKNPTAFYLCASSPRVVNTEAFFGQGTRLTVV.

This chain links TRBV28 with TRBJ1-6; D call uncertain. The germline V gene encodes CDR1 MDHEN and CDR2 SYDVKM. The CDR3 consists of 14 residues. Trimming stripped 6 bases from V and 9 bases from J, with 15 bases between. The CDR3 DNA sequence: TGTGCCAGCAGGCCCCCCGTATGGAGTTCACCCCTCCACTTT. It yields the protein CASRPPVWSSPLHF.

The CDR3 loop reads CASSQDMSGTYEQYF. The DNA for the CDR3 is TGTGCCAGCAGCCAAGATATGAGCGGGACCTACGAGCAGTACTTC. The genes are TRBV4-2 and TRBJ2-7; 7 bases match TRBD2. Germline V gene data show CDR1 as LGHNA and CDR2 as YNFKEQ. The CDR3 covers 15 residues. The trim removed 0 bases at V and 2 bases at J, leaving 4 bases unmatched.

The rearrangement links TRBV18 to TRBJ1-6; 8 bases map to TRBD1. This CDR3 region has 14 residues. J lost 7 bases, V lost 4 bases, and 3 bases had no gene match. In germline, CDR1 is KGHSH, CDR2 LQKENI. The CDR3: CASSLGQGNSPLHF. In nucleotides, the CDR3 is TGTGCCAGCTCACTCGGACAGGGAAATTCACCCCTCCACTTT.

The CDR3 DNA reads TGTGCCACCTGGACTAGCGGGGGCCTTAGCACAGATACGCAGTATTTT. Amino acid sequence: CATWTSGGLSTDTQYF. The chain employs TRBV6-6 and TRBJ2-3; 13 bases align to TRBD2. With V trimmed by 10 bases and J by 0 bases, 7 bases remained unmatched. Germline V gives CDR1 MNHNY, CDR2 SVGAGI (reference sequence). This CDR3 contains 16 residues.